The clone carrying this TCR beta chain appeared many times. The antigen remains undetermined. V trimming: 4 bases; J trimming: 3 bases; junction bases outside the gene matches: 4. CDR3 length equals 16 residues. Germline CDR1 reads DFQATT; CDR2 reads SNEGSKA (reference sequence). These data come from a study of metastatic and nonmetastatic thyroid tumors. Whole-study context: Repertoires were compared across blood and tumor or nodule tissue from malignant and benign thyroid patients.

All patients reached thyroid surgery having received no treatment beforehand. In the source study's methods: Clinicopathological groups supplied CDR3 differences that were used to build a distant-metastasis classifier for papillary thyroid cancer. TCRdb re-called the PCR reads through MiXCR. The V and J calls come from TCRdb's annotation, not from the publication. The table has 43,000 or so clones, about 4.2% seen once. Study observations and caveats: Malignant thyroid tumors reportedly had TCR beta diversity that was significantly higher than in benign nodules, in blood and tumor.

The sequencing input was blood. This TCR was sampled from a female donor with papillary thyroid cancer or a benign thyroid nodule (not recorded which). Some clones in this sample may be carry-over from other donors' samples. The chain carries TRBV20-1 and TRBJ2-2; 14 bases match TRBD2. The CDR3 region is CSANRLAGGDTGELFF. CDR3 DNA: TGCAGTGCTAACCGACTAGCGGGAGGGGACACCGGGGAGCTGTTTTTT.